This TCR beta chain was recovered during a study of T cell responses to AZD1222 COVID-19 vaccine. This CDR3 comprises 12 residues. V was clipped by 3 bases and J by 10 bases, with 11 bases between them. CDR1 and CDR2 (germline): SGDLS, YYNGEE. TCRdb's table, derived via immunoSEQ multiplex PCR, lists solely in-frame clones and lacks some. In the table there are 150,000 to 200,000 clones, 87% of which are singletons. Points from the study as a whole: Rises in breadth and depth of Spike-specific TCRs came after two AZD1222 doses.

As regards this clone: No antigen is known for it.

The source is an adult in good health. The source material was peripheral blood, sampled on day 0 of MenACWY control vaccination. The V gene is TRBV9, the J gene TRBJ2-1; no clear D. As DNA, the CDR3 is TGTGCCAGCAGCGGGGGTTTTAAGGAGCAGTTCTTC. It translates to CASSGGFKEQFF.